This T cell receptor (beta chain) appears in the sequencing data of a study of post-analysis software for immune sequencing data. Regarding the study as a whole: Five TRBV segments were significantly more frequent in patients than in controls. TRBV5-6, TRBV5-1 and TRBV20-1 were among these segments. For normalized Chao1 diversity, multiple sclerosis patients scored significantly lower than controls did.

The length of the CDR3 is 13 residues. The ends were cut back, 4 bases at V and 2 bases at J, with 6 bases in the middle. CDR1 LGHDT and CDR2 YNNKEL come from the germline V gene (reference sequence). Comment on this clonotype: Its antigen remains unidentified.

The authors incorporated unique molecular identifiers into the TCR beta cDNA libraries. cDNA molecules numbering around 500,000 came from around 1 to 10 million T cells. MiXCR was run by TCRdb on the PCR reads, yielding one entry per CDR3 protein. The repertoire holds 150,000 to 200,000 distinct CDR3 sequences, with approximately 31% as singletons. Sequencing used blood. The chain links TRBV3-1 to TRBJ1-5; D is uncertain. The receptor's source is a girl aged 5-17 years with multiple sclerosis. The CDR3 region has the DNA TGTGCCAGCAGCCGTGGAGGCAATCAGCCCCAGCATTTT. Amino acids: CASSRGGNQPQHF.